Listed below are T cell receptor beta chains from one sample, sequenced in a study of identifying expanded T cells in peripheral blood. This table comes from immunoSEQ multiplex PCR, and its TCRdb copy is limited to in-frame clones, with some not included. Of approximately 100,000 clones listed, 88% are singletons. Sequenced material: blood. All receptors come from a person aged 18 to 70 in good health. Both conserved end residues are part of each CDR3. A D gene is named only where the DNA matches it firmly. Rows may omit the clone size; those that give it use once, few, many or a size class.

.	TRBJ1-1	TRBV27	once	CASSLGQGDEAFF	TGTGCCAGCAGTTTAGGGCAGGGCGATGAAGCTTTCTTT
TRBD1	TRBJ1-1	TRBV29-1	.	CSAQTGGNTEAFF	TGCAGCGCACAGACAGGGGGTAACACTGAAGCTTTCTTT
.	TRBJ1-5	TRBV7-2	.	CASSSAAYANQPQHF	TGTGCCAGCAGCTCGGCGGCGTATGCCAATCAGCCCCAGCATTTT
TRBD1	TRBJ2-2	TRBV2	.	CASRDTGVGELFF	TGTGCCAGCAGGGATACAGGGGTCGGGGAGCTGTTTTTT
.	TRBJ2-7	TRBV7-6	.	CASSLEGAPTYEQYF	TGTGCCAGCAGCCTAGAAGGGGCTCCCACCTACGAGCAGTACTTC
.	TRBJ1-5	TRBV5-1	.	CASSLQGYQPQHF	TGCGCCAGCAGCTTACAGGGCTATCAGCCCCAGCATTTT
.	TRBJ2-5	TRBV18	.	CASSPLRGETQYF	TGTGCCAGCTCACCACTTAGGGGGGAGACCCAGTACTTC
.	TRBJ2-6	TRBV30	few	CAWRTGSGANVLTF	TGTGCCTGGAGAACAGGGTCCGGGGCCAACGTCCTGACTTTC
.	TRBJ2-7	TRBV28	once	CASSPTESYEQYF	TGTGCCAGCAGTCCGACAGAATCCTACGAGCAGTACTTC
TRBD1	TRBJ1-2	TRBV5-4	.	CASSSKGQPNYGYTF	TGTGCCAGCAGCTCAAAGGGACAGCCTAACTATGGCTACACCTTC
.	TRBJ1-1	TRBV5-1	few	CASQVKGGVTEAFF	TGCGCCAGCCAGGTGAAGGGGGGTGTGACTGAAGCTTTCTTT
.	TRBJ2-1	TRBV5-6	.	CASSWGDNEQFF	TGTGCCAGCAGCTGGGGGGACAATGAGCAGTTCTTC
.	TRBJ2-2	TRBV13	.	CASSLTNGELFF	TGTGCCAGCAGCTTAACTAATGGGGAGCTGTTTTTT
.	TRBJ2-1	TRBV11-1	.	CASSLDDDLNEQFF	TGTGCCAGCAGCTTAGATGACGATCTCAATGAGCAGTTCTTC
.	TRBJ2-7	TRBV4-3	.	CASSQDSEPHGVQYF	TGCGCCAGCAGCCAAGATAGCGAGCCTCACGGTGTGCAGTACTTC
.	TRBJ2-3	TRBV27	.	CASSSWGESTDTQYF	TGTGCCAGCAGCTCCTGGGGGGAAAGCACAGATACGCAGTATTTT
.	TRBJ2-7	TRBV9	once	CASNVRDGSSYEQYF	TGTGCCAGCAACGTCCGGGACGGTAGCTCCTACGAGCAGTACTTC
TRBD1	TRBJ1-2	TRBV29-1	.	CSVTGTGSNYGYTF	TGCAGCGTAACGGGGACAGGCTCTAACTATGGCTACACCTTC
.	TRBJ2-3	TRBV14	.	CASSQTRQAEYF	TGTGCCAGCAGCCAGACTAGACAGGCAGAGTATTTT
TRBD1	TRBJ2-6	TRBV6-4	.	CAISESGGSGANVLTF	TGTGCCATCAGTGAGTCAGGGGGCTCTGGGGCCAACGTCCTGACTTTC
.	TRBJ2-2	TRBV10-3	.	CAIRDKNTGELFF	TGTGCCATTCGGGACAAGAACACCGGGGAGCTGTTTTTT
TRBD2	TRBJ2-3	TRBV6-4	.	CASSDSGTSGTDTQYF	TGTGCCAGCAGTGACTCCGGGACTAGCGGCACAGATACGCAGTATTTT
TRBD1	TRBJ2-1	TRBV9	.	CASSGSGTGDNEQFF	TGTGCCAGCAGCGGTTCCGGGACAGGGGACAATGAGCAGTTCTTC
TRBD1	TRBJ2-4	TRBV7-2	.	CASRQGVGNIQYF	TGTGCCAGCAGACAGGGGGTAGGAAACATTCAGTACTTC
.	TRBJ2-3	TRBV10-1	once	CASSETSLSFGDTQYF	TGCGCCAGCAGTGAGACTAGTTTGTCTTTCGGAGATACGCAGTATTTT
.	TRBJ2-2	TRBV4-1	.	CASSPVITGELFF	TGCGCCAGCAGCCCTGTTATAACCGGGGAGCTGTTTTTT
.	TRBJ2-2	TRBV9	.	CASSIGAPGGTGELFF	TGTGCCAGCAGTATCGGGGCCCCAGGAGGGACCGGGGAGCTGTTTTTT
.	TRBJ1-2	TRBV4-2	.	CASSQDQGLGYGYTF	TGTGCCAGCAGCCAAGACCAGGGTCTGGGCTATGGCTACACCTTC
.	TRBJ2-2	TRBV6-6	.	CASTGVANTGELFF	TGTGCCAGCACAGGCGTGGCGAACACCGGGGAGCTGTTTTTT
TRBD2	TRBJ2-7	TRBV4-1	.	CASRESSGDAYEQYF	TGCGCCAGCAGAGAATCTAGCGGAGATGCTTACGAGCAGTACTTC
.	TRBJ2-7	TRBV7-9	.	CASGGPSYEQYF	TGTGCCAGCGGGGGGCCGTCCTACGAGCAGTACTTC
TRBD2	TRBJ2-2	TRBV9	.	CASSFSGGAIGGELFF	TGTGCCAGCAGCTTCAGCGGGGGGGCAATAGGCGGGGAGCTGTTTTTT
.	TRBJ2-3	TRBV4-1	.	CASSQDLTDTQYF	TGCGCCAGCAGCCAAGATCTTACAGATACGCAGTATTTT
.	TRBJ2-1	TRBV30	once	CAWRGRGAYNEQFF	TGTGCCTGGAGGGGGAGGGGGGCTTACAATGAGCAGTTCTTC
TRBD1	TRBJ2-4	TRBV18	.	CASSPGTGGAGNIQYF	TGTGCCAGCTCACCAGGGACAGGGGGCGCGGGAAACATTCAGTACTTC
.	TRBJ1-2	TRBV11-2	few	CASSLNPKVYGYTF	TGTGCCAGCAGCTTAAATCCCAAGGTCTATGGCTACACCTTC
.	TRBJ1-2	TRBV27	once	CASSLEAGPNYGYTF	TGTGCCAGCAGTTTAGAGGCAGGCCCCAACTATGGCTACACCTTC
.	TRBJ1-2	TRBV6-1	.	CASSDITYYGYTF	TGTGCCAGCAGTGATATAACCTACTATGGCTACACCTTC
TRBD2	TRBJ2-1	TRBV11-2	.	CASSLGASGSSREQFF	TGTGCCAGCAGCTTAGGGGCTAGCGGGAGTTCGAGAGAGCAGTTCTTC
.	TRBJ2-1	TRBV19	.	CASSKNRYNEQFF	TGTGCCAGTAGTAAAAACAGGTACAATGAGCAGTTCTTC
.	TRBJ1-1	TRBV6-5	.	CASSYLPGNTEAFF	TGTGCCAGCAGTTACCTCCCGGGGAACACTGAAGCTTTCTTT
TRBD2	TRBJ2-1	TRBV11-2	.	CASSLYGLAVYNEQFF	TGTGCCAGCAGCTTATACGGACTAGCGGTTTACAATGAGCAGTTCTTC
.	TRBJ2-3	TRBV18	.	CASSPPWGETDVDTQYF	TGTGCCAGCTCACCACCGTGGGGGGAGACGGATGTGGATACGCAGTATTTT
.	TRBJ2-3	TRBV19	.	CASSILGLRTDTQYF	TGTGCCAGTAGTATATTAGGACTCCGCACAGATACGCAGTATTTT
.	TRBJ2-1	TRBV6-4	.	CASSEGGGGSYNEQFF	TGTGCCAGCAGTGAAGGGGGCGGGGGGTCCTACAATGAGCAGTTCTTC
.	TRBJ1-1	TRBV7-6	.	CASSLALGLNTEAFF	TGTGCCAGCAGCTTAGCGCTCGGTCTGAACACTGAAGCTTTCTTT
.	TRBJ1-5	TRBV19	once	CASREIDSPNQPQHF	TGTGCCAGTAGGGAGATAGACAGCCCCAATCAGCCCCAGCATTTT
.	TRBJ1-5	TRBV7-2	.	CASSLAGTTRPQPQHF	TGTGCCAGCAGCTTAGCGGGGACAACAAGACCTCAGCCCCAGCATTTT
.	TRBJ1-5	TRBV19	.	CASSEGFSNQPQHF	TGTGCCAGTAGTGAAGGTTTTAGCAATCAGCCCCAGCATTTT
.	TRBJ1-3	TRBV10-3	.	CAIRYTSGNTIYF	TGTGCCATCAGATATACCTCTGGAAACACCATATATTTT
.	TRBJ1-5	TRBV18	.	CASSLNQPQHF	TGTGCCAGCTCCCTAAATCAGCCCCAGCATTTT
.	TRBJ2-2	TRBV6-4	few	CASSEGRYTGELFF	TGTGCCAGCTCTGAGGGGAGGTACACCGGGGAGCTGTTTTTT
.	TRBJ2-7	TRBV7-9	once	CASSFEGSSYEQYF	TGTGCCAGCAGCTTTGAGGGGAGCTCCTACGAGCAGTACTTC